A selection of T cell receptor beta chains follows, all from one sample in a study of T cell changes during pregnancy in multiple sclerosis. This table comes from immunoSEQ multiplex PCR, and its TCRdb copy is limited to in-frame clones, with some not included. The top ten clones hold 0.6% to 0.85% of a sample with about 52,000 clones, 85% to 95% of them seen once. Specimen: CD4+ T cells from peripheral blood mononuclear cells, collected in the third trimester of pregnancy. Receptors were obtained from a female donor with multiple sclerosis, enrolled in a pregnancy study. CDR3s include the opening cysteine and the closing phenylalanine or tryptophan. A D gene is named only where the DNA matches it firmly. Where a row states a size, it is once, few, many or the class of an expanded clone; other rows omit it.

J gene: TRBJ2-7
V gene: TRBV19
D gene: -
clone size: -
CDR3 DNA: TGTGCCAGTAGTAGCCCGGACGAGCAGTACTTC
CDR3 protein: CASSSPDEQYF

J gene: TRBJ1-1
V gene: TRBV7-8
D gene: -
clone size: once
CDR3 DNA: TGTGCCAGCAGCTTCGGGAGCACCACTGAAGCTTTCTTT
CDR3 protein: CASSFGSTTEAFF

J gene: TRBJ1-2
V gene: TRBV4-3
D gene: TRBD1
clone size: -
CDR3 DNA: TGCGCCAGCAGCCAAGAGGGGACAGGGGAAAATGGCTACACCTTC
CDR3 protein: CASSQEGTGENGYTF

J gene: TRBJ1-1
V gene: TRBV2
D gene: -
clone size: -
CDR3 DNA: TGTGCCGGCTCAATACAGGGAAGCACTGAAGCTTTCTTT
CDR3 protein: CAGSIQGSTEAFF

J gene: TRBJ2-2
V gene: TRBV4-3
D gene: -
clone size: -
CDR3 DNA: TGCGCCAGCAGCCAGTGGGGGAGGGGGAAGAACACCGGGGAGCTGTTTTTT
CDR3 protein: CASSQWGRGKNTGELFF

J gene: TRBJ2-3
V gene: TRBV27
D gene: -
clone size: once
CDR3 DNA: TGTGCCAGCAGTTGGCAATCTAGCACAGATACGCAGTATTTT
CDR3 protein: CASSWQSSTDTQYF

J gene: TRBJ1-2
V gene: TRBV19
D gene: -
clone size: -
CDR3 DNA: TGTGCCAGTAGTCCAAACGGGATCTTAAGCAGCTACACCTTC
CDR3 protein: CASSPNGILSSYTF

J gene: TRBJ1-3
V gene: TRBV7-2
D gene: -
clone size: once
CDR3 DNA: TGTGCCAGCAGCGCTGGCGAGGGTGGAAACACCATATATTTT
CDR3 protein: CASSAGEGGNTIYF

J gene: TRBJ1-5
V gene: TRBV4-3
D gene: TRBD1
clone size: once
CDR3 DNA: TGCGCCAGCAGCCCACAGGGGCCAGGGGACAATCAGCCCCAGCATTTT
CDR3 protein: CASSPQGPGDNQPQHF

J gene: TRBJ1-6
V gene: TRBV7-9
D gene: TRBD1
clone size: -
CDR3 DNA: TGTGCCAGCAGTCCGAGTCAGGGGGTAAATTCACCCCTCCACTTT
CDR3 protein: CASSPSQGVNSPLHF

J gene: TRBJ2-3
V gene: TRBV19
D gene: TRBD2
clone size: -
CDR3 DNA: TGTGCCAGTAGTACGCGACTTAGAAGCGGGGCTAGCACAGATACGCAGTATTTT
CDR3 protein: CASSTRLRSGASTDTQYF

J gene: TRBJ2-7
V gene: TRBV7-9
D gene: -
clone size: -
CDR3 DNA: TGTGCCAGCAGCTTACCACACCCCCGCTACGAGCAGTACTTC
CDR3 protein: CASSLPHPRYEQYF

J gene: TRBJ1-1
V gene: TRBV29-1
D gene: -
clone size: -
CDR3 DNA: TGCAGCGTTTGGGGCGGGGTTACTGAAGCTTTCTTT
CDR3 protein: CSVWGGVTEAFF

J gene: TRBJ1-2
V gene: TRBV5-6
D gene: -
clone size: -
CDR3 DNA: TGTGCCAGCAGCTTGGCAGGGTCCGGCTATGGCTACACCTTC
CDR3 protein: CASSLAGSGYGYTF

J gene: TRBJ2-4
V gene: TRBV18
D gene: TRBD1
clone size: -
CDR3 DNA: TGTGCCAGCTCACTAGAGGGGGCCTTGAACATTCAGTACTTC
CDR3 protein: CASSLEGALNIQYF

J gene: TRBJ1-6
V gene: TRBV5-4
D gene: TRBD1
clone size: -
CDR3 DNA: TGTGCCAGCAGCCTTCCGGGACAGGGTGGTTCACCCCTCCACTTT
CDR3 protein: CASSLPGQGGSPLHF

J gene: TRBJ1-2
V gene: TRBV6-5
D gene: -
clone size: -
CDR3 DNA: TGTGCCAGCAACCCCCATCAGGGGTATAACTATGGCTACACCTTC
CDR3 protein: CASNPHQGYNYGYTF

J gene: TRBJ2-5
V gene: TRBV11-1
D gene: -
clone size: -
CDR3 DNA: TGTGCCAGCAGCTTAATCGGGGTACGGGAGACCCAGTACTTC
CDR3 protein: CASSLIGVRETQYF

J gene: TRBJ2-2
V gene: TRBV9
D gene: -
clone size: once
CDR3 DNA: TGTGCCAGCAGCGTAGACCTTAGGACAGCTGCGACCGGGGAGCTGTTTTTT
CDR3 protein: CASSVDLRTAATGELFF

J gene: TRBJ1-2
V gene: TRBV29-1
D gene: TRBD1
clone size: -
CDR3 DNA: TGCAGCGTTGGGACAGGGTTTATCTCCTCCTATGGCTACACCTTC
CDR3 protein: CSVGTGFISSYGYTF

J gene: TRBJ2-2
V gene: TRBV4-1
D gene: TRBD1
clone size: -
CDR3 DNA: TGCGCCAGCAGCGCGACCGGGACAGGGGGTACCGGGGAGCTGTTTTTT
CDR3 protein: CASSATGTGGTGELFF

J gene: TRBJ2-3
V gene: TRBV9
D gene: TRBD1
clone size: few
CDR3 DNA: TGTGCCAGCAGCGTAGCTCCCGGGACAGGGGGCTGGGATACGCAGTATTTT
CDR3 protein: CASSVAPGTGGWDTQYF

J gene: TRBJ2-7
V gene: TRBV27
D gene: TRBD2
clone size: -
CDR3 DNA: TGTGCCAGCAGTAACAAGCGGGGACCCTACGAGCAGTACTTC
CDR3 protein: CASSNKRGPYEQYF

J gene: TRBJ1-2
V gene: TRBV7-9
D gene: -
clone size: -
CDR3 DNA: TGTGCCAGCAGCTTGGACTTTAACTATGGCTACACCTTC
CDR3 protein: CASSLDFNYGYTF

J gene: TRBJ1-1
V gene: TRBV29-1
D gene: -
clone size: -
CDR3 DNA: TGCAGCGTTGTAGCTCAGGGCCTAAACACTGAAGCTTTCTTT
CDR3 protein: CSVVAQGLNTEAFF

J gene: TRBJ1-2
V gene: TRBV7-9
D gene: TRBD1
clone size: -
CDR3 DNA: TGTGCCAGCAGTCCAACCGGACAGGGGGTCTATGGCTACACCTTC
CDR3 protein: CASSPTGQGVYGYTF

J gene: TRBJ1-1
V gene: TRBV14
D gene: -
clone size: -
CDR3 DNA: TGTGCCAGCAGCCAAGTCGTTGGGTCGGGGACTGAAGCTTTCTTT
CDR3 protein: CASSQVVGSGTEAFF

J gene: TRBJ1-2
V gene: TRBV5-1
D gene: TRBD1
clone size: -
CDR3 DNA: TGCGCCAGCAGCCTCCGGGACAGGGACCATTTTAACTATGGCTACACCTTC
CDR3 protein: CASSLRDRDHFNYGYTF

J gene: TRBJ2-1
V gene: TRBV19
D gene: -
clone size: once
CDR3 DNA: TGTGCCAGTAGTCCCCGGGTAACGGTTTACAATGAGCAGTTCTTC
CDR3 protein: CASSPRVTVYNEQFF

J gene: TRBJ2-1
V gene: TRBV7-8
D gene: TRBD2
clone size: many
CDR3 DNA: TGTGCCAGCAGCTCCCCGTGGCGGGGGGACAATGAGCAGTTCTTC
CDR3 protein: CASSSPWRGDNEQFF

J gene: TRBJ2-6
V gene: TRBV7-3
D gene: TRBD1
clone size: -
CDR3 DNA: TGTGCCAGCAGCTCCGCAGGGGGCGTATCTGGGGCCAACGTCCTGACTTTC
CDR3 protein: CASSSAGGVSGANVLTF

J gene: TRBJ2-2
V gene: TRBV23-1
D gene: -
clone size: -
CDR3 DNA: TGCGCCAGCAGTCAATGTGGGGGCCCGAACACCGGGGAGCTGTTTTTT
CDR3 protein: CASSQCGGPNTGELFF

J gene: TRBJ2-7
V gene: TRBV7-2
D gene: -
clone size: -
CDR3 DNA: TGTGCCAGCAGCGTACAGGCCGCCTACGAGCAGTACTTC
CDR3 protein: CASSVQAAYEQYF

J gene: TRBJ2-5
V gene: TRBV14
D gene: -
clone size: -
CDR3 DNA: TGTGCCAGCAGTCCCGGGAGCCCGGTGTACTTC
CDR3 protein: CASSPGSPVYF

J gene: TRBJ2-3
V gene: TRBV5-1
D gene: TRBD2
clone size: few
CDR3 DNA: TGCGCCAGCGTAGCGGGGCCTAGCACAGATACGCAGTATTTT
CDR3 protein: CASVAGPSTDTQYF

J gene: TRBJ2-7
V gene: TRBV30
D gene: TRBD1
clone size: -
CDR3 DNA: TGTGCCTGGAGTGCACAGGGGGCTACCCCCTACGAGCAGTACTTC
CDR3 protein: CAWSAQGATPYEQYF

J gene: TRBJ1-5
V gene: TRBV11-2
D gene: -
clone size: -
CDR3 DNA: TGTGCCAGCAGCTTAGATACGGGGAAAGGGCAGCCCCAGCATTTT
CDR3 protein: CASSLDTGKGQPQHF

J gene: TRBJ1-3
V gene: TRBV7-3
D gene: -
clone size: -
CDR3 DNA: TGTGCCAGCAGCCGTGGCAGGGAGGCTGGAAACACCATATATTTT
CDR3 protein: CASSRGREAGNTIYF

J gene: TRBJ1-1
V gene: TRBV19
D gene: -
clone size: -
CDR3 DNA: TGTGCCAGTAAAGGAGCTCAGGGTCTTATCGGAGAAGCTTTCTTT
CDR3 protein: CASKGAQGLIGEAFF

J gene: TRBJ2-1
V gene: TRBV6-5
D gene: -
clone size: -
CDR3 DNA: TGTGCCAGCAGTTACGGAGCCTACAATGAGCAGTTCTTC
CDR3 protein: CASSYGAYNEQFF

J gene: TRBJ2-1
V gene: TRBV5-4
D gene: TRBD1
clone size: once
CDR3 DNA: TGTGCCAGCAGTCAAATCACAGGGGACAATGAGCAGTTCTTC
CDR3 protein: CASSQITGDNEQFF

J gene: TRBJ1-2
V gene: TRBV7-9
D gene: -
clone size: -
CDR3 DNA: TGTGCCAGCAGCGTGGACAGTTCCTATGGCTACACCTTC
CDR3 protein: CASSVDSSYGYTF